The subject of this entry is one T cell receptor (beta chain). This clonotype has more than one count but fewer than ten. Its binding antigen is unknown. Base qualities are not provided; no much larger clone lies one nucleotide away. This sample stems from a study of T cells in Graves' hyperthyroidism and ophthalmopathy (dated by TCRdb to about 2019). The study in broad terms: Peripheral blood samples were taken at the time of initial diagnosis, prior to any treatment. To identify TCR V-J signatures that set the groups apart, the researchers used a discovery cohort of 90 to 100 patients, made up of 43 with Graves' ophthalmopathy and about 55 with stable Graves' hyperthyroidism. Prospective prediction of ophthalmopathy was tested in an independent validation cohort consisting of some 19 hyperthyroidism patients and around 16 patients who later progressed to ophthalmopathy. The 75 to 100 discovery patients were randomly divided into training and test sets at a 7:3 ratio. Thyroid tissue and blood T-cell repertoires from six Graves' hyperthyroidism patients were also compared in the study. Following sampling, methimazole starting at 30 mg daily was given to hyperthyroidism patients, and high-dose intravenous methylprednisolone was given to ophthalmopathy patients. The paper reports TCR Vbeta CDR3 sequencing of roughly 140 peripheral blood samples: approximately 43 ophthalmopathy, roughly 74 hyperthyroidism and around 17 progressor patients.

CDR1 and CDR2 are read off the germline V gene as SGHAT and FQNNGV. The CDR3 measures 18 amino acids from cysteine to phenylalanine. Only CDR3 DNA is held: 54 bases, read in frame from base 1. Deletion took 2 bases off V and 4 bases off J, with a span of 23 bases between the germline ends. The TCR beta CDR3 regions were amplified from the RNA transcripts. For the first round of RT-PCR on the TCR CDR3, the HTBI primer set was used together with the Qiagen OneStep RT-PCR kit. The libraries were constructed in a second round of multiplex PCR and then size-selected and purified. Sequencing of the libraries was done on an Illumina HiSeq2000 using paired-end 100 bp reads. As for the original processing: SOAPnuke was used to process the raw data, removing reads that contained adapters or uncalled bases, had a mean Phred below 15, or lacked an exact match to the constant primer or identifier. COPE v1.2.5 was used to merge high-quality paired reads, and clonotypes were defined as unique nucleotide sequences. MiTCR v1.1 was used to align clonotypes to the IMGT TRBV, TRBD and TRBJ reference segments. The analysis included only V-J combinations with a frequency above 0.0001, which together covered more than 99% of the repertoires. The TCS score was defined as F50 (clonal expansion) divided by E x V (chaos), with BLOSUM62-based TCRdist calculated between CDR3 peptides within each V-J. Welch's t-statistics and random forest reduced fewer than 600 V-J features to 13, which were used in a naive Bayes classifier (R e1071). The public sequencing data were trimmed at Q25 with fastp and processed into clonotypes with MiXCR by TCRdb, which kept only in-frame beta chains. Entries are consolidated by CDR3 protein sequence, retaining the most common genes and DNA. It is TCRdb's table, rather than the study itself, that gives the V and J calls and clone size. The sample yields more than 550,000 distinct CDR3 sequences; about 19% were counted once. The ten biggest clones cover around 17% of the sample.

Overall study outcomes, separate from this receptor: A model built on a 13 V-J signature distinguished ophthalmopathy from stable hyperthyroidism, reaching roughly 88% sensitivity and 81.08% specificity in cross-validation and 80%/75% in testing. In validation, progression to ophthalmopathy was predicted by the model with 70.59% sensitivity and around 76% specificity, a median of about 6.4 months before onset. Sample size was not statistically predetermined, and blinding of investigators to group allocation was not performed. Most expanded thyroid clonotypes (frequency above 0.001) were also found in blood, which suggests that blood repertoires may mirror thyroid immune responses.

The hyperthyroidism patients were between 18 and 65 years old and newly diagnosed, with a disease duration of less than 2 months. Any patient with an uncontrolled infection, another autoimmune disease, pregnancy or lactation was excluded. Diagnoses were based on clinical symptoms, serum thyroxine and TRAb, thyroid ultrasound and orbital computed tomography. Blood from progressor patients was collected at the time of first diagnosis with hyperthyroidism, before any ophthalmopathy symptoms had appeared. PBMCs were separated from roughly 10 ml of fresh peripheral blood using Ficoll-Paque density gradient centrifugation. Patients classed as progressors first received a Graves' hyperthyroidism diagnosis and then went on to develop ophthalmopathy during follow-up. Total RNA was extracted using Trizol reagent, and RNA quality was assessed on an Agilent 2100 Bioanalyzer.

The receptor was derived from a woman between 45 and 60 years old with Graves' hyperthyroidism that later progressed to Graves' ophthalmopathy. The V gene is TRBV11-2 and the J gene is TRBJ2-5; the D gene cannot be named for sure. The sample taken for sequencing was blood. The sequenced DNA is TGTGCCAGCAGCTTAACAAGGAACCCGGGCCCGCTGGGAGAGACCCAGTACTTC. The encoded protein is CASSLTRNPGPLGETQYF.